The T cell receptor beta chain described here comes from a study of human T cells and chemical hapten exposure. Study-level information: Weekly diphenylcyclopropenone doses were given to patients' scalps across the roughly 25-week study.

Time point in this sample: patch test 1, 2 weeks after DPC sensitization. Regarding treatment: therapeutic diphenylcyclopropenone sensitization with weekly scalp DPC. TCRdb re-called the RACE reads with MiXCR, one entry per CDR3 protein. The profile covers under 150,000 distinct CDR3 sequences, with 12% appearing a single time and roughly 1.5% taken by the ten largest. This CDR3 has 15 residues. V dropped 0 bases and J dropped 0 bases, with 8 bases sitting between them. CDR1 is MNHEY and CDR2 is SVGEGT in the germline V gene. Study-wide results and caveats: Sensitization with DPC brought no change to TCRs above 1 in 1000 in frequency.

In the case of this clonotype: Its antigen is not identified.

This TCR derives from a woman in her 50s with alopecia areata. Some clones in this sample may be carry-over from other donors' samples. The rearrangement links TRBV6-2 or TRBV6-3 to TRBJ1-1, with D maybe TRBD1 (6 bases). The source material was whole blood, sampled in connection with sensitization to the hapten diphenylcyclopropenone (DPC). CDR3 nucleotide sequence: TGTGCCAGCAGTTACTCACGGGGGCTGAACACTGAAGCTTTCTTT. It specifies CASSYSRGLNTEAFF.